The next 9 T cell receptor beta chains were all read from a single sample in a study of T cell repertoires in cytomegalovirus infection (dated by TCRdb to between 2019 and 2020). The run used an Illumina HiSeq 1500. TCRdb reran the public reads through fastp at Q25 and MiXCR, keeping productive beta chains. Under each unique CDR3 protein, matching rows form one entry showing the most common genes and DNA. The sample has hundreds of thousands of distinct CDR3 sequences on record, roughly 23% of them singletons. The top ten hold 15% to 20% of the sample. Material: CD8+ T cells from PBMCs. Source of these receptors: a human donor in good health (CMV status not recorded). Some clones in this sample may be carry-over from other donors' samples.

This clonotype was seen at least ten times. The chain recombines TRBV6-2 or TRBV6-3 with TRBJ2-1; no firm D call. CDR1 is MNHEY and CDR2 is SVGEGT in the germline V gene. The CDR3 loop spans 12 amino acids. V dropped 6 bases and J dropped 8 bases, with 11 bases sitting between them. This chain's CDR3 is CASSLVQHEQFF. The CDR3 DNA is TGTGCCAGCAGCCTAGTTCAGCATGAGCAGTTCTTC.

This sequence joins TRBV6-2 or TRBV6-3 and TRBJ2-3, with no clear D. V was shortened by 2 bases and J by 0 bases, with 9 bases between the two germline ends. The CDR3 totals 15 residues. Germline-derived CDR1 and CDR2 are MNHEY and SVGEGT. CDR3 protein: CASSYGASSTDTQYF. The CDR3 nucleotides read TGTGCCAGCAGTTACGGAGCGAGCAGCACAGATACGCAGTATTTT.

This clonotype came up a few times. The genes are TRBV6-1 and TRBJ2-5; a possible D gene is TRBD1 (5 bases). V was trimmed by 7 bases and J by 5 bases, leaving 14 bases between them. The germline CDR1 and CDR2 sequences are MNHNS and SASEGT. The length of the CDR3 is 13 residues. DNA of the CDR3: TGTGCCAGCACCAGGGCGAGCTGGGAGACCCAGTACTTC. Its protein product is CASTRASWETQYF.

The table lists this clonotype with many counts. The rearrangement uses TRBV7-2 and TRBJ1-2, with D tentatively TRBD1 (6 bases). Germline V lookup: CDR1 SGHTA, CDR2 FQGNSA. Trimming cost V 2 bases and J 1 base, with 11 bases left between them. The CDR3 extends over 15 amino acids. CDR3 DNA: TGTGCCAGCAGCTTACGGACAGATCATAACTATGGCTACACCTTC. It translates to CASSLRTDHNYGYTF. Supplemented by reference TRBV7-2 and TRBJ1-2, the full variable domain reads GAGVSQSPSNKVTEKGKDVELRCDPISGHTALYWYRQSLGQGLEFLIYFQGNSAPDKSGLPSDRFSAERTGGSVSTLTIQRTQQEDSAVYLCASSLRTDHNYGYTFGSGTRLTVV.

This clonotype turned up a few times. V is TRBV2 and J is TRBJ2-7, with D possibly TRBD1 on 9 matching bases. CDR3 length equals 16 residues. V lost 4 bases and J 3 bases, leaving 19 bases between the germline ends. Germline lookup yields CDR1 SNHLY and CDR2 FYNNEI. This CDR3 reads CASSVPGGDRDYEQYF. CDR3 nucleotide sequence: TGTGCCAGCAGTGTTCCCGGGGGGGACAGGGACTACGAGCAGTACTTC.

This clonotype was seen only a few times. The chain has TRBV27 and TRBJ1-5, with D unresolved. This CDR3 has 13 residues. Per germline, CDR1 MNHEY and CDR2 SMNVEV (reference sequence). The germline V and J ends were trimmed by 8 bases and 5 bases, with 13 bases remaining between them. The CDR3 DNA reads TGTGCCAGCGCCTCCGGGCCCCATCAGCCCCAGCATTTT. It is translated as CASASGPHQPQHF.

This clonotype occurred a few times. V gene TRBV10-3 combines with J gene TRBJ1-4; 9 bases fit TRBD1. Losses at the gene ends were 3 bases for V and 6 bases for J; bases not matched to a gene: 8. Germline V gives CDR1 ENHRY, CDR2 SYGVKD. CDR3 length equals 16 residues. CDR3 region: CAISDKLRDRDEKLFF. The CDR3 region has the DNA TGTGCCATCAGTGACAAATTGAGGGACAGGGATGAAAAACTGTTTTTT.

The CDR3 DNA follows: TGTGCCAGCAGCTTAATGGCACACGAGACCCAGTACTTC. Translation: CASSLMAHETQYF. The V call is TRBV11-3, the J call TRBJ2-5, with D hard to call. Germline loops: CDR1 SGHNT, CDR2 YENEEA. Trimming removed 2 bases at V and 5 bases at J, with 9 bases between. This CDR3 is built from 13 residues. Full variable domain (outside the CDR3, taken from reference TRBV11-3 and TRBJ2-5): EAGVVQSPRYKIIEKKQPVAFWCNPISGHNTLYWYLQNLGQGPELLIRYENEEAVDDSQLPKDRFSAERLKGVDSTLKIQPAELGDSAVYLCASSLMAHETQYFGPGTRLLVL.

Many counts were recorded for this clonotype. The CDR3 nucleotides are TGTGCCAGCAGTTACTCAGCCCCTGGGGATACGCAGTATTTT. Its protein product is CASSYSAPGDTQYF. The chain joins TRBV6-5 to TRBJ2-3, with unresolved D. The V gene lost 0 bases and the J gene lost 6 bases, with 10 bases spanning the gap. The CDR3 is 14 residues long. The germline gives CDR1 MNHEY, CDR2 SVGAGI.